These T cell receptor beta chains were read from a single sample in a study of cytomegalovirus exposure and HLA in healthy donors. Generated by immunoSEQ multiplex PCR, the TCRdb table keeps only in-frame clones and is missing some. The data contain about 200,000 clones, about 82% of them singletons. Sample: PBMCs. These receptors were obtained from a man aged 30-40 years in good health and CMV-seronegative. Both conserved end residues are part of each CDR3. A D gene is named only where the DNA matches it firmly. The listing skips clone size in some rows; elsewhere it reads once, few, many or a size class.

V	J	size	D	DNA	CDR3
TRBV6-6	TRBJ1-5	few	-	TGTGCCAGCACTTGGACAGCGCCAAATCAGCCCCAGCATTTT	CASTWTAPNQPQHF
TRBV28	TRBJ2-1	-	TRBD2	TGTGCCAGCAGTTTGTGGGAGGGGCCCATCTATGAGCAGTTCTTC	CASSLWEGPIYEQFF
TRBV5-1	TRBJ1-1	-	-	TGCGCCAGCAGTGGGGGGGAGAACACTGAAGCTTTCTTT	CASSGGENTEAFF
TRBV5-1	TRBJ2-7	-	TRBD1	TGCGCCAGCAGCTTGGGGGGACAGACCTACGAGCAGTACTTC	CASSLGGQTYEQYF
TRBV19	TRBJ2-7	-	-	TGTGCCAGTAGTAACGACAGGGGAGGGCGAGAGCAGTACTTC	CASSNDRGGREQYF
TRBV4-1	TRBJ2-2	-	TRBD1	TGCGCCAGCAGCCAGCCGCTTGACAGGGGTTTCAACACCGGGGAGCTGTTTTTT	CASSQPLDRGFNTGELFF
TRBV5-1	TRBJ1-1	once	-	TGCGCCAGCAGCCCGCGGGGGGGGTTCACTGAAGCTTTCTTT	CASSPRGGFTEAFF
TRBV5-1	TRBJ2-7	-	-	TGCGCCAGCAGCCTGACAGCTTCCTACGAGCAGTACTTC	CASSLTASYEQYF
TRBV9	TRBJ2-3	-	-	TGTGCCAGCGGAGGTCCGGGAGATACGCAGTATTTT	CASGGPGDTQYF
TRBV28	TRBJ1-4	-	-	TGTGCCAGCAGTGGGGGGACTCGGACGGCCTATAATGAAAAACTGTTTTTT	CASSGGTRTAYNEKLFF
TRBV6-5	TRBJ1-2	-	-	TGTGCCAGCACGCCGACAGCTAACTATGGCTACACCTTC	CASTPTANYGYTF
TRBV29-1	TRBJ2-7	-	-	TGCAGCGTTGGTGTGGGGAGTTACGAGCAGTACTTC	CSVGVGSYEQYF
TRBV6-1	TRBJ1-1	-	TRBD1	TGTGCCAGCAGTGGTCACAGGGGGCTCTCTGAAGCTTTCTTT	CASSGHRGLSEAFF
TRBV6-1	TRBJ2-5	-	-	TGTGCCAGTACCCATATGGGGCTTCAAGAGACCCAGTACTTC	CASTHMGLQETQYF
TRBV4-1	TRBJ2-7	few	-	TGCGCCAGCAGCCAAGACCCAGTATCCTACGAGCAGTACTTC	CASSQDPVSYEQYF
TRBV5-1	TRBJ1-1	few	-	TGCGCCAGCAGCTCAAAGCAGGGCACTGAAGCTTTCTTT	CASSSKQGTEAFF
TRBV9	TRBJ1-3	-	TRBD1	TGTGCCAGCAGCGTCGGACAGGGTAAATTTGGAAACACCATATATTTT	CASSVGQGKFGNTIYF
TRBV5-4	TRBJ2-3	-	TRBD2	TGTGCCAGCAGCTTAGGGGGGACTAGTTCTGTTACAGATACGCAGTATTTT	CASSLGGTSSVTDTQYF
TRBV28	TRBJ1-2	-	TRBD1	TGTGCCAGCAGTTTCCCAACAGGGGGCGCGGGGGTATATGGCTACACCTTC	CASSFPTGGAGVYGYTF
TRBV6-6	TRBJ2-7	few	-	TGTGCCAGCAGTTACACCGGACAGACCTTCTACGAGCAGTACTTC	CASSYTGQTFYEQYF
TRBV7-8	TRBJ2-7	-	TRBD1	TGTGCCAGCAGCTTAGACCGACAGGGCACCTACGAGCAGTACTTC	CASSLDRQGTYEQYF
TRBV7-7	TRBJ1-4	few	-	TGTGCTAGCAGCTTAGTCTGCAGGGCCCCTAATGAAAAACTGTTTTTT	CASSLVCRAPNEKLFF
TRBV4-2	TRBJ2-2	-	TRBD2	TGTGCCAGCAGCCAAGTGAGCCTAGCGGCGAACACCGGGGAGCTGTTTTTT	CASSQVSLAANTGELFF
TRBV19	TRBJ1-2	-	-	TGTGCCAGTAGCCTTATAAACTATGGCTACACCTTC	CASSLINYGYTF
TRBV27	TRBJ2-7	-	TRBD2	TGTGCCAGCAGTTCAGCGGGGTGGACCTACGAGCAGTACTTC	CASSSAGWTYEQYF
TRBV6-5	TRBJ2-1	-	TRBD2	TGTGCCAGCATGGGACTAGCCTGGGGTGAGCAGTTCTTC	CASMGLAWGEQFF
TRBV7-6	TRBJ2-7	-	TRBD1	TGTGCCAGCAGCCCCTGGGACAGAGGTTCGGGCGAGCAGTACTTC	CASSPWDRGSGEQYF
TRBV28	TRBJ1-2	-	-	TGTGCCAGCAGTTTAAACTCGCTTAACTATGGCTACACCTTC	CASSLNSLNYGYTF
TRBV7-2	TRBJ1-1	-	-	TGTGCCAGCAGCTTCCCACTTCAACCGGGCACTGAAGCTTTCTTT	CASSFPLQPGTEAFF
TRBV9	TRBJ2-7	-	TRBD2	TGTGCCAGCAGCGTAGAGGGAGGGCCCCCCTACGAGCAGTACTTC	CASSVEGGPPYEQYF
TRBV29-1	TRBJ2-7	-	TRBD1	TGCAGCGTCAGACAGGGCTCCTACGAGCAGTACTTC	CSVRQGSYEQYF